This T cell receptor (beta chain) was captured by sequencing in a study of Tregs in tolerant kidney transplant recipients (dated by TCRdb to about 2019). Some background on the complete study: The transplants used related donors with nonmyeloablative bone marrow transplantation, and mixed chimerism in the human trials was transient. Before combined kidney and bone marrow transplantation, this study identified donor-specific regulatory T cells using TCRbeta sequencing and then followed those same cells after transplant.

Beyond this particular receptor, the publication reports: The most biologically relevant and donor-specific TCRbeta repertoire appeared to be identified by expanding Tregs with activated donor B cells. The study was constrained by small patient numbers, and validation of the findings is required in larger populations and under other immunosuppression protocols. Donor-specific Treg expansion was found to exceed global Treg expansion in tolerant patients, suggesting antigen-driven rather than nonspecific expansion. Biological reproducibility was not directly assessed, although technical replication error appeared to be minimal. For some patients the PCR primers changed over time, which made it impossible to compare the samples from those patients at the nucleotide level.

Taken with the paper, the label for time point translates to: blood sample drawn before combined kidney and bone marrow transplant. Thawed PBMCs were FACS-sorted into unstimulated Tregs (CD4+CD25+CD127-), CD4+ non-Tregs (CD4+CD25-), CD4 cells and CD8 cells. Prior to Treg sorting, thawed PBMCs were rested overnight with 150 to 250 IU/ml IL-2 at 37 degrees C. The patients were a handful of recipients of combined kidney and bone marrow transplants from the ITN036ST trial, and samples were available only for these trial subjects. Healthy control blood was processed by Ficoll density gradient to PBMCs and cryopreserved; patient PBMCs were collected before and after transplant. V loses 10 bases at its end and J loses 5 bases; junction bases beyond the gene matches: 11. Via the germline V gene (reference sequence), CDR1 is LNHDA and CDR2 SQIVND. The CDR3 measures 13 amino acids from cysteine to phenylalanine. CDR3 DNA only is kept here, 39 bases in frame from base 1.

Genomic DNA was extracted from sorted cells with the QIAGEN DNeasy Blood and Tissue Kit for TCRbeta CDR3 sequencing. High-throughput TCRbeta CDR3 sequencing, including PCR amplification with bias correction and internal controls, was performed commercially through immunoSEQ. As for the authors' bioinformatics: A unique productive TCRbeta sequence was defined by the CDR3 nucleotide sequence when primers matched, and otherwise by the CDR3 amino acid sequence together with the Vbeta and Jbeta genes. To correct for sorting error, sequences found in more than one sorted population at a frequency ratio of 2:1 or less were discarded, and the remaining shared sequences were assigned to the population with the higher frequency. A sequence counted as donor-reactive if, in CFSE-low cells, the sequence had a frequency of at least 0.01% and was expanded at least 5-fold compared with unstimulated cells. Jensen-Shannon divergence, calculated on the top 100 TCRbeta sequences ranked by frequency, was used to quantify repertoire divergence. For samples with multiple sequencing runs, sorting error was corrected in each run separately before the runs were combined. TCRdb mirrors the immuneACCESS table, restricted to in-frame sequences. Some clones are absent from its copies; in checked studies, under half trace to an unresolved V gene, and the reason for the others is unknown. V, J and clone size reflect that table, while D and trimming were determined from the DNA. Recorded for this sample are 60,000 to 75,000 clones; approximately 85% of them occurred a single time. The ten largest clones capture roughly 2% of the sample.

In this sample, this clone turned up once. Its antigen is still unknown. Base-call qualities are not available, and no considerably larger clone is one nucleotide away. This sequence uses TRBV19 and TRBJ2-7, and TRBD1 matches 7 of the central bases. The sample here was Tregs from blood, taken before the transplant. This TCR was recovered from a human donor who received a combined kidney and bone marrow transplant. The CDR3 protein sequence reads: CAIGGRKSHEQYF. The DNA sequence is TGTGCCATAGGGGGCAGGAAGTCCCACGAGCAGTACTTC.